Listed here are 9 T cell receptor beta chains from one sample, sequenced in a study of blood T cell repertoires in COVID-19. Method: immunoSEQ multiplex PCR; TCRdb's copy keeps in-frame clones and lacks some. Among 150,000 to 200,000 clones listed, around 82% were seen once. Sequences were obtained from PBMCs or T cells enriched from blood (not recorded which). These receptors came from a woman aged 45-59 years with acute COVID-19.

This clone was detected once. The chain links TRBV19 to TRBJ2-5; TRBD2 agrees at 7 bases. The CDR3 is 16 amino acids. The germline V gene has CDR1 LNHDA and CDR2 SQIVND (reference sequence). V gave up 7 bases and J gave up 2 bases; unmatched junction bases: 13. CDR3 DNA sequence: TGTGCCAGTACCCAAACCCCCGGGACTACACAAGAGACCCAGTACTTC. Encoded protein: CASTQTPGTTQETQYF.

The V call is TRBV7-2, the J call TRBJ2-3; 7 bases line up with TRBD1. This CDR3 is built from 15 residues. Trimming took 5 bases from V and 6 from J; bases not matched to a gene: 11. Germline V gene data show CDR1 as SGHTA and CDR2 as FQGNSA. The CDR3 DNA is TGTGCCAGCAGCCGGGGACAGATAGATAGGGATACGCAGTATTTT. Residues: CASSRGQIDRDTQYF.

The rearrangement joins TRBV5-1 to TRBJ1-2; D uncertain. The V and J ends lost 4 bases and 2 bases respectively, with 15 bases between them. CDR3 length equals 15 residues. Germline CDR1 and CDR2: SGHRS and YFSETQ. CDR3 DNA sequence: TGCGCCAGCAGCCCGTATCAACAGAGAAACTATGGCTACACCTTC. Protein product: CASSPYQQRNYGYTF.

The CDR3 sequence: CASSSLGTELGDTQYF. CDR3 DNA: TGTGCCAGCAGCTCGTTGGGGACAGAATTGGGAGATACGCAGTATTTT. The chain joins TRBV7-8 to TRBJ2-3, with 7 positions matching TRBD1. This CDR3 comprises 16 residues. CDR1 is SGHVS and CDR2 is FQNEAQ in the germline V gene. V was clipped by 4 bases and J by 5 bases; unmatched bases: 12.

The chain joins TRBV5-5 to TRBJ1-3, with D tentatively TRBD1 (6 bases). The CDR3 loop spans 16 amino acids. Trimming stripped 5 bases from V and 4 bases from J, with 19 bases between. Germline CDR1 is SGHKS and CDR2 is YYEKEE (reference sequence). CDR3 DNA: TGTGCCAGCAGGCATACCTCAGGGGTGTCGGGAAACACCATATATTTT. Protein: CASRHTSGVSGNTIYF.

The chain has TRBV28 and TRBJ1-4; D gene uncertain. The CDR3 contains 13 residues. Trimming stripped 7 bases from V and 8 bases from J, with 14 bases between. Germline CDR1 and CDR2: MDHEN and SYDVKM. The CDR3 reads CASTDKLNEKLFF. As DNA, the CDR3 is TGTGCCAGCACCGACAAGTTAAACGAAAAACTGTTTTTT.

The genes are TRBV25-1 and TRBJ1-6; 9 positions match TRBD1. This CDR3 contains 16 residues. The ends lost 4 bases at V and 7 bases at J; junction bases unmatched: 8. Germline CDR1 MGHDK, CDR2 SYGVNS. The CDR3 bases are TGTGCCAGCAGTGCTTCCGGGACAGGGACCAATTCACCCCTCCACTTT. Protein product: CASSASGTGTNSPLHF.

The chain is built from TRBV28 and TRBJ1-1; tentatively, D is TRBD1 (5 bases). Germline values: CDR1 MDHEN, CDR2 SYDVKM. The CDR3 spans 15 residues. Trimming removed 7 bases from V and 6 bases from J, with 21 bases in between. As DNA, the CDR3 is TGTGCCAGCACCCCTGGCGGGGCCGGGTTCGCTGAAGCTTTCTTT. The encoded protein is CASTPGGAGFAEAFF.

V gene TRBV7-9 combines with J gene TRBJ2-3; 10 bases agree with TRBD2. The CDR3 spans 16 residues. Germline-derived CDR1 and CDR2 are SEHNR and FQNEAQ (reference sequence). After removal of 2 bases from V and 2 bases from J, the junction contained 4 bases not matched to a gene. In DNA, the CDR3 is TGTGCCAGCAGCTTACAAGCGGGGGGGCCCACAGATACGCAGTATTTT. This gives the protein CASSLQAGGPTDTQYF. The full variable domain, with the rest looked up from reference TRBV7-9 and TRBJ2-3, is DTGVSQNPRHKITKRGQNVTFRCDPISEHNRLYWYRQTLGQGPEFLTYFQNEAQLEKSRLLSDRFSAERPKGSFSTLEIQRTEQGDSAMYLCASSLQAGGPTDTQYFGPGTRLTVL.